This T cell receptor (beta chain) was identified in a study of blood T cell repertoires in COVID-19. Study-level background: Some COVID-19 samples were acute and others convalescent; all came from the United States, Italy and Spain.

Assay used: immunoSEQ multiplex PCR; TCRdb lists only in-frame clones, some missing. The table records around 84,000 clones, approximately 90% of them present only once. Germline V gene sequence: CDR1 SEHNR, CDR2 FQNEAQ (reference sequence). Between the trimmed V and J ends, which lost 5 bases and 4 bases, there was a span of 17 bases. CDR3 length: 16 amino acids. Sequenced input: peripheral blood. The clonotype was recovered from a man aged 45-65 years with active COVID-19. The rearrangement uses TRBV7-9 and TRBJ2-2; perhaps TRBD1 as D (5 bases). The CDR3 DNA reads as TGTGCCAGCAGCCCCCTGACAGCCATAACCACCGGGGAGCTGTTTTTT. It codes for CASSPLTAITTGELFF. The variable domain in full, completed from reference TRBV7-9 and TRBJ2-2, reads DTGVSQNPRHKITKRGQNVTFRCDPISEHNRLYWYRQTLGQGPEFLTYFQNEAQLEKSRLLSDRFSAERPKGSFSTLEIQRTEQGDSAMYLCASSPLTAITTGELFFGEGSRLTVL.